This T cell receptor beta chain was obtained from a study of control samples from healthy donors and cancer patients (dated by TCRdb to 2020 to 2022). Library preparation employed the immunoSEQ multiplex PCR assay. Sourced from immuneACCESS, this table was stored by TCRdb with only in-frame sequences that have V and J called. A share of the clones is absent; for the studies checked, an unresolved V gene accounts for under half, and the remainder has no known explanation. Here the sample has under 130,000 clones; about 83% occur a single time. The top ten clones comprise less than 15% of the sample. For this clone: Its antigen specificity is not known. The sample holds no much larger clone one base away, and base qualities are not on file.

CDR1 LGHDT and CDR2 YNNKEL were looked up in the germline V gene (reference sequence). V lost 7 bases and J lost 2 bases, and the count of bases not matched to a germline gene is 4. Its CDR3 holds 13 amino acids, cysteine through phenylalanine. Solely the CDR3 DNA is kept, with 39 bases framed from the first base. Sequencing was performed on blood. The sequence came from a woman between 50 and 59 years old in good health. Recombination joined TRBV3-1 (or the pseudogene TRBV3-2) with TRBJ1-2, and 7 bases in between align with TRBD1. At the DNA level, the sequence is TGTGCCAGCACCCAGGACAGGAACTATGGCTACACCTTC. Its amino acids are CASTQDRNYGYTF.